The sequence of this T cell receptor beta chain was determined in a study of T cells after yellow fever vaccination. TCRdb used MiXCR to reprocess the 5' RACE reads, holding one entry per CDR3 protein. This table has fewer than 350,000 distinct CDR3 sequences, roughly 8.7% appearing once. Regarding the study as a whole: Reappearing after the booster were most of the clones from primary vaccination (96% CD4, 85% to 90% CD8).

A remark on this clonotype: The antigen is undetermined.

Deletions cut 2 bases from V and 8 bases from J, with 18 bases between. The germline V gene encodes CDR1 GTSNPN and CDR2 SVGIG (reference sequence). CDR3 length: 15 residues. The sequencing here drew on PBMCs, taken on the day of the first yellow fever vaccination. The chain links TRBV30 to TRBJ1-4; weak D call: TRBD1 (5 bases). This receptor was taken from a man younger than 35 who received the YFV17D yellow fever vaccine. The CDR3 DNA follows: TGTGCCTGGAGTAACCGCTTTGCAGGGAGGGAAAAACTGTTTTTT. Residues: CAWSNRFAGREKLFF.